This T cell receptor (beta chain) emerged from a study of blood T cell repertoires in COVID-19. Background on the study: Acute and convalescent COVID-19 samples came from the United States, Italy and Spain.

Assay used: immunoSEQ multiplex PCR; TCRdb lists only in-frame clones, some missing. This sample yields around 300,000 clones, of which around 90% are seen a single time; around 1.7% belongs to the top ten. V dropped 1 base and J dropped 7 bases, with 8 bases sitting between them. CDR1 is LNHNV and CDR2 is YYDKDF in the germline V gene (reference sequence). The length of the CDR3 is 12 residues. The sequencing input was PBMCs or T cells enriched from blood (not recorded which). The chain joins TRBV15 to TRBJ2-7; D uncertain. The receptor was isolated from a woman between 18 and 29 years old with acute COVID-19. This CDR3 is CATSRGLVEQYF. CDR3 nucleotides: TGTGCCACCAGCAGAGGGCTAGTTGAGCAGTACTTC. The full variable domain, with the rest looked up from reference TRBV15 and TRBJ2-7, is DAMVIQNPRYQVTQFGKPVTLSCSQTLNHNVMYWYQQKSSQAPKLLFHYYDKDFNNEADTPDNFQSRRPNTSFCFLDIRSPGLGDTAMYLCATSRGLVEQYFGPGTRLTVT.